This record concerns one TCR beta chain sequence. Produced via immunoSEQ multiplex PCR; TCRdb's table is partial and in-frame only. Among about 310,000 clones listed, 80% to 90% were seen once. This sample was included in a study of blood T cell repertoires in COVID-19. Overall study context: Nucleic acid was either cDNA or gDNA, and it came from T cells, B-cell-depleted T cells, or PBMCs.

V lost 6 bases to trimming and J lost 4 bases; unmatched junction nucleotides: 2. The CDR3 covers 12 residues. Germline loops: CDR1 MNHEY, CDR2 SVGAGI. Recovered status in Cohort 3 required two negative PCRs, clearance, or symptom resolution. This clonotype was sampled from a woman aged 18-35 years who had recovered from COVID-19. The V call is TRBV6-5, the J call TRBJ1-1; 7 bases agree with TRBD1. Sample: PBMCs or T cells enriched from blood (not recorded which). The CDR3 is CASSAGGTEAFF. The CDR3 nucleotides read TGTGCCAGCAGCGCAGGGGGCACTGAAGCTTTCTTT.